Described below is a single T cell receptor beta chain sequence and its context. What it binds is not known. The CDR3 has 14 amino acids. V gave up 2 bases and J gave up 4 bases; unmatched junction bases: 2. In germline, CDR1 is MDHEN, CDR2 SYDVKM. With autoimmune disease history or systemic immunosuppression, patients were excluded. The data were obtained in a study of OX40 agonist ivuxolimab in advanced cancers. For the study at large: The diagnoses of dose-escalation patients were hepatocellular carcinoma, melanoma, renal cell or head and neck cancer. Study conclusions and caveats: Clonal expansion was seen in CD4+ and CD8+ blood T cells by week 6 at 0.1 to 3.0 mg/kg.

Measured with immunoSEQ multiplex PCR; TCRdb has only the in-frame clones, and not every one. The sample shows fewer than 95,000 clones, 85% to 90% of them seen only once. This clonotype originated in an adult with an advanced solid tumor such as melanoma, head and neck, liver or kidney cancer. The sample consisted of CD4+ or CD8+ T cells sorted from blood, taken in a trial of the OX40 agonist ivuxolimab. The chain uses TRBV28 and TRBJ1-2; TRBD1 agrees at 9 bases. CDR3 amino acids: CASSLPGQGYGYTF. CDR3 in DNA: TGTGCCAGCAGTTTACCGGGACAGGGCTATGGCTACACCTTC.